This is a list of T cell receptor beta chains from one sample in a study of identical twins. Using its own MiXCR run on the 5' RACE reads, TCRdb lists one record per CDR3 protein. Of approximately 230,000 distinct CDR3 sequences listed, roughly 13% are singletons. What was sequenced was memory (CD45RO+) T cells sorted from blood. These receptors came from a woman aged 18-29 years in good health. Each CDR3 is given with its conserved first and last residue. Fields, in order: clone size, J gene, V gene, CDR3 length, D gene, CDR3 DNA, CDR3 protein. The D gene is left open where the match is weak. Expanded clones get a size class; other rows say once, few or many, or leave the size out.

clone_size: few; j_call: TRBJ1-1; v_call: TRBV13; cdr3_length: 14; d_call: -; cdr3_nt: TGTGCCAGCAATCCGAGAGGGGAGAACACTGAAGCTTTCTTT; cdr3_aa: CASNPRGENTEAFF
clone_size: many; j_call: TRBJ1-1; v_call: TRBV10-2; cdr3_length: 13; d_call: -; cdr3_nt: TGCGCCAGCAGTACCCGCCAGAACACTGAAGCTTTCTTT; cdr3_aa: CASSTRQNTEAFF
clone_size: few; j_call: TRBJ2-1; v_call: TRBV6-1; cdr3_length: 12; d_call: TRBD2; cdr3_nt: TGTGCCAGCGGACGGGGGGGGAATGAGCAGTTCTTC; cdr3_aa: CASGRGGNEQFF
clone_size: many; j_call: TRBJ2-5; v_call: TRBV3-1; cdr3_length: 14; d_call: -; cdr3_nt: TGTGCCAGCAGCCAAAGGGCAATCCGAGAGACCCAGTACTTC; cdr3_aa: CASSQRAIRETQYF
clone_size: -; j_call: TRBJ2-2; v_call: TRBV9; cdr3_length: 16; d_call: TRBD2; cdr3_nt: TGTGCCAGCAGCGCCGGGACTAGCGAGTACACCGGGGAGCTGTTTTTT; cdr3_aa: CASSAGTSEYTGELFF
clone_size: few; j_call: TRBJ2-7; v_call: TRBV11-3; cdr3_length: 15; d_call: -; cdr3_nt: TGTGCCAGCAGCTTTCCCCGACGGACAATCTACGAGCAGTACTTC; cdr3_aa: CASSFPRRTIYEQYF
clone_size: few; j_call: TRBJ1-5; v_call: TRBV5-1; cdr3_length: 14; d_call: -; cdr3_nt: TGCGCCAGCAGCTTGTTGGGGGCGGATCAGCCCCAGCATTTT; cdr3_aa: CASSLLGADQPQHF
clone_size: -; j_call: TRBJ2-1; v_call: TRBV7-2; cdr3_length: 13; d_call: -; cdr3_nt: TGTGCCAGCAGCCAACGATGGGGAGATGAGCAGTTCTTC; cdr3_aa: CASSQRWGDEQFF
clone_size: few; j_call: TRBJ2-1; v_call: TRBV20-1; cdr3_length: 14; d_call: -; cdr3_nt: TGCAGTGCTAGAGATATTAGTGGAAGCAATGAGCAGTTCTTC; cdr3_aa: CSARDISGSNEQFF
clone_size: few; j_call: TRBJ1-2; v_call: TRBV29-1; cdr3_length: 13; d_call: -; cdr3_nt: TGCAGCGTTGTGCGGCAGAATAACTATGGCTACACCTTC; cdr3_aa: CSVVRQNNYGYTF
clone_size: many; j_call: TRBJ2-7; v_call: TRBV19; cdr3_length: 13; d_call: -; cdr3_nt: TGTGCCAGCGGGGACGGGTACTCCTACGAGCAGTACTTC; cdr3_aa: CASGDGYSYEQYF
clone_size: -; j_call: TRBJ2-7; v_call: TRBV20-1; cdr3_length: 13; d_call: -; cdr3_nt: TGCAGTGCTAAGAGCGGGCTTCACTACGAGCAGTACTTC; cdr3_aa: CSAKSGLHYEQYF
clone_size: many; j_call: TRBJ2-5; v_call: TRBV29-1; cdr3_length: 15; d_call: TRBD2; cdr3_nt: TGCAGCGTTGGCGCCGCGGGACTACCCCAAGAGACCCAGTACTTC; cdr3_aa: CSVGAAGLPQETQYF
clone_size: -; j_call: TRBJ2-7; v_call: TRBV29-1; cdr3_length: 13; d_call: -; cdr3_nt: TGCAGCGTTGAAGATCCCAGGTCCTACGAGCAGTACTTC; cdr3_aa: CSVEDPRSYEQYF
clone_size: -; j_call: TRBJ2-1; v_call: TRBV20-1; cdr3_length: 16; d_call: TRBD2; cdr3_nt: TGCAGTGCCACTAGCGGGGGGGCCGACACCTACAATGAGCAGTTCTTC; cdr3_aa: CSATSGGADTYNEQFF
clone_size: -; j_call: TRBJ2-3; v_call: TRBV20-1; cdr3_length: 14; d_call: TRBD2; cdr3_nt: TGCAGTGCTAGTAAGGCTAGCGGGGCAGATACGCAGTATTTT; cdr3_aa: CSASKASGADTQYF
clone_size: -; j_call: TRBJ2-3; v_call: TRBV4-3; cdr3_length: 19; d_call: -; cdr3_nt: TGCGCCAGCAGCCAAGGGGCGGCGTTTCTCTCCTGGTTCACAGATACGCAGTATTTT; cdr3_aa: CASSQGAAFLSWFTDTQYF
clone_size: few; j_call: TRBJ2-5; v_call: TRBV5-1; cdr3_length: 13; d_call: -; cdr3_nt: TGCGCCAGCAGCTTGGAGGCTAGTGAGACCCAGTACTTC; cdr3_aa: CASSLEASETQYF
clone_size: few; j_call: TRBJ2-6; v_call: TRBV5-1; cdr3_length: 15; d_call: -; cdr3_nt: TGCGCCAGTGATACAGGGAGCTCTGGGGCCAACGTCCTGACTTTC; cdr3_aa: CASDTGSSGANVLTF
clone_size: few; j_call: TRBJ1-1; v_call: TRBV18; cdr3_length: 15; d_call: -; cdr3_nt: TGTGCCAGCTCACCAAGGGCTCTAAGGAACACTGAAGCTTTCTTT; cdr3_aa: CASSPRALRNTEAFF
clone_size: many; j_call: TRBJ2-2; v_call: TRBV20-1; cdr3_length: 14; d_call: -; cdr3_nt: TGCAGTGCTAGCAGCCAGATTAACACCGGGGAGCTGTTTTTT; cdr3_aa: CSASSQINTGELFF
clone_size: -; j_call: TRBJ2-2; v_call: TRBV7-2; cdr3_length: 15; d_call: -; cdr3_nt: TGTGCCAGCAGCTTAGAGTGGGGGGTCTCCGGGGAGCTGTTTTTT; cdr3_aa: CASSLEWGVSGELFF